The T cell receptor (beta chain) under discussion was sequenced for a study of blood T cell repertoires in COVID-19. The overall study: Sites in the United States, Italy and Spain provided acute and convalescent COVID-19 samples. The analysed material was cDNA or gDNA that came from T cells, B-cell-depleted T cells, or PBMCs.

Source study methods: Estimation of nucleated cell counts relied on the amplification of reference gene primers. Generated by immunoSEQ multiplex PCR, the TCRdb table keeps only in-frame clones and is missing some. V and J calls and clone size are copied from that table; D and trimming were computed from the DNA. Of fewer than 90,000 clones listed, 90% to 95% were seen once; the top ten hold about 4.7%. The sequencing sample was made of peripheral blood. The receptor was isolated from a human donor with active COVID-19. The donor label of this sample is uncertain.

For the CDR3, the DNA is TGTGCCAGCAGCTTGTACGGACAGGGAGTGGAGACCCAGTACTTC. It codes for CASSLYGQGVETQYF. The J gene is TRBJ2-5, the V gene TRBV5-6; 8 nucleotides agree with TRBD1. This CDR3 is 15 amino acids long. Trimming took 1 base from V and 5 from J; bases not matched to a gene: 7. Germline values: CDR1 SGHDT, CDR2 YYEEEE. The full variable domain, in which reference TRBV5-6 and TRBJ2-5 provide the parts outside the CDR3, is DAGVTQSPTHLIKTRGQQVTLRCSPKSGHDTVSWYQQALGQGPQFIFQYYEEEERQRGNFPDRFSGHQFPNYSSELNVNALLLGDSALYLCASSLYGQGVETQYFGPGTRLLVL.